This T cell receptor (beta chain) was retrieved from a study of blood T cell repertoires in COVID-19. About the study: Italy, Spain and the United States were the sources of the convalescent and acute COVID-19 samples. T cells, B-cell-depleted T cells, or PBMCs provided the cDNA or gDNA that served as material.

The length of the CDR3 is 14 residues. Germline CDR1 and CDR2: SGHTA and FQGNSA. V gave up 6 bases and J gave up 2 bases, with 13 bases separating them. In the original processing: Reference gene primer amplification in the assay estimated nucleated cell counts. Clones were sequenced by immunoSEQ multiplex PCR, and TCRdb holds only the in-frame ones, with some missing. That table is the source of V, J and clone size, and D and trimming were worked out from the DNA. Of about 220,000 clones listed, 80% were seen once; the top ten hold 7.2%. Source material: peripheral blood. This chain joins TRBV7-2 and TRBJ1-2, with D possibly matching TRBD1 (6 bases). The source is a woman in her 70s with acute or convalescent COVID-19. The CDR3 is CASRRAQGNYGYTF. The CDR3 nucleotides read TGTGCCAGCAGACGCGCACAGGGAAACTATGGCTACACCTTC.